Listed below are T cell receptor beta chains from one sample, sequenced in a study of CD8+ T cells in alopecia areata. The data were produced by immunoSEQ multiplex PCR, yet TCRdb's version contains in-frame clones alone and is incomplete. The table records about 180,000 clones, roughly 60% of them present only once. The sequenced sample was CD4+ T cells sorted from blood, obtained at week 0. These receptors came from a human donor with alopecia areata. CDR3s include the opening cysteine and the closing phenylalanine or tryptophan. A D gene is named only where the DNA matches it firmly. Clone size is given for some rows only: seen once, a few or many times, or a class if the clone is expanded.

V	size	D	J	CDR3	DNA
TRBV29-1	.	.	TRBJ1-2	CSVAQGQLKPYGYTF	TGCAGCGTTGCCCAAGGACAACTGAAACCTTATGGCTACACCTTC
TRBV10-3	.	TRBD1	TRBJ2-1	CAISGQGAPEQFF	TGTGCCATCAGTGGGCAGGGGGCACCTGAGCAGTTCTTC
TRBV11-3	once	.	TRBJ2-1	CASSLDDTGHEQFF	TGTGCCAGCAGCTTAGATGACACGGGTCATGAGCAGTTCTTC
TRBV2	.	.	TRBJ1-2	CASGREIYGYTF	TGTGCCAGCGGCAGGGAAATTTATGGCTACACCTTC
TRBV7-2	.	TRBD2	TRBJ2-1	CASSPSGAYNEQFF	TGTGCCAGCAGCCCAAGCGGGGCGTACAATGAGCAGTTCTTC
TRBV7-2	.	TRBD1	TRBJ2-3	CASSLGQGITNTQYF	TGTGCCAGCAGCCTGGGACAGGGGATAACAAATACGCAGTATTTT
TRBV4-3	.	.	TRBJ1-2	CASSQDLAENYGYTF	TGCGCCAGCAGCCAAGATCTCGCGGAAAACTATGGCTACACCTTC
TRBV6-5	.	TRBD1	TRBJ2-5	CASGPNRGETQYF	TGTGCCAGCGGGCCGAACAGGGGAGAGACCCAGTACTTC
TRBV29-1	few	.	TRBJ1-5	CSVGVGSNQPQHF	TGCAGCGTTGGTGTAGGGAGCAATCAGCCCCAGCATTTT
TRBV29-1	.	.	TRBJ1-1	CSVGSNTEAFF	TGCAGCGTTGGTTCGAACACTGAAGCTTTCTTT
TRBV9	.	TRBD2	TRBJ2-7	CASSVGTSVNEQYF	TGTGCCAGCAGCGTCGGGACTAGCGTTAACGAGCAGTACTTC
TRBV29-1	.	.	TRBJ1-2	CSDYQGRGYGYTF	TGCAGTGATTATCAGGGGAGAGGCTATGGCTACACCTTC
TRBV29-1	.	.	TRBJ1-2	CSVEEQGFHGYTF	TGCAGCGTTGAGGAACAGGGATTCCATGGCTACACCTTC
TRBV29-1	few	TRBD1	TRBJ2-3	CSVATGGSPTDTQYF	TGCAGCGTAGCGACAGGGGGTAGCCCCACAGATACGCAGTATTTT
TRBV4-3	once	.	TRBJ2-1	CASSQTSLSNEQFF	TGCGCCAGCAGCCAAACTAGCCTCAGTAATGAGCAGTTCTTC
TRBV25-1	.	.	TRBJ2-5	CASSDSARETQYF	TGTGCCAGCAGTGATTCGGCCCGGGAGACCCAGTACTTC
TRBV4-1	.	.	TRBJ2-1	CASSLPHVHEQFF	TGCGCCAGCAGCTTACCGCATGTGCATGAGCAGTTCTTC
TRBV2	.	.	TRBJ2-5	CASGLVETQYF	TGTGCCAGTGGCCTCGTGGAGACCCAGTACTTC